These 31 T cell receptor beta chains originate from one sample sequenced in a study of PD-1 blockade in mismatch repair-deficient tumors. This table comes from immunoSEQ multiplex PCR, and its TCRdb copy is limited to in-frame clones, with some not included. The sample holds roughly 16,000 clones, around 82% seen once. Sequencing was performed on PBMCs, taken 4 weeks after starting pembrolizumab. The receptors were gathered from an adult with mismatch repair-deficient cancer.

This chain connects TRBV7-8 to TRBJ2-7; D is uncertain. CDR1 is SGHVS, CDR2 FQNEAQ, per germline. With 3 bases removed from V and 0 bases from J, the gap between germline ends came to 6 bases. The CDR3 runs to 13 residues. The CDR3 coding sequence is TGTGCCAGCAGCTTGGAGAGCTCCTACGAGCAGTACTTC. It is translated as CASSLESSYEQYF. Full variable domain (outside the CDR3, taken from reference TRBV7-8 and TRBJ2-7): GAGVSQSPRYKVAKRGQDVALRCDPISGHVSLFWYQQALGQGPEFLTYFQNEAQLDKSGLPSDRFFAERPEGSVSTLKIQRTQQEDSAVYLCASSLESSYEQYFGPGTRLTVT.

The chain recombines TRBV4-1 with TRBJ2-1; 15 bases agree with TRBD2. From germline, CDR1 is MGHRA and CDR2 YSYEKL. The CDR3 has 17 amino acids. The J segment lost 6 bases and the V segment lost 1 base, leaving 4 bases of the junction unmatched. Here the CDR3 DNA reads TGCGCCAGCAGCCAAGTCGGACTAGCGGGAGGGTCCAATGAGCAGTTCTTC. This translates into CASSQVGLAGGSNEQFF.

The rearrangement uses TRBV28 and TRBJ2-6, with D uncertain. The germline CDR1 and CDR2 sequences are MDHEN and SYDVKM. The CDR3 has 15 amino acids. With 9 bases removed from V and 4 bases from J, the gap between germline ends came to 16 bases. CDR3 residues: CASSWVAGGANVLTF. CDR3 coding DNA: TGTGCCAGTTCGTGGGTAGCCGGCGGGGCCAACGTCCTGACTTTC. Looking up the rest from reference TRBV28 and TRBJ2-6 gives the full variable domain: DVKVTQSSRYLVKRTGEKVFLECVQDMDHENMFWYRQDPGLGLRLIYFSYDVKMKEKGDIPEGYSVSREKKERFSLILESASTNQTSMYLCASSWVAGGANVLTFGAGSRLTVL.

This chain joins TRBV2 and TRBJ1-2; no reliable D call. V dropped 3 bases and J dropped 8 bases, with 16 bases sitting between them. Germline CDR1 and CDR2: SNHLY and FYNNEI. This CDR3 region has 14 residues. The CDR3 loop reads CASSDVYRTVGYTF. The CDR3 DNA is TGTGCCAGCAGTGATGTTTATCGCACGGTGGGCTACACCTTC. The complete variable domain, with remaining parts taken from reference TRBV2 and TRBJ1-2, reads EPEVTQTPSHQVTQMGQEVILRCVPISNHLYFYWYRQILGQKVEFLVSFYNNEISEKSEIFDDQFSVERPDGSNFTLKIRSTKLEDSAMYFCASSDVYRTVGYTFGSGTRLTVV.

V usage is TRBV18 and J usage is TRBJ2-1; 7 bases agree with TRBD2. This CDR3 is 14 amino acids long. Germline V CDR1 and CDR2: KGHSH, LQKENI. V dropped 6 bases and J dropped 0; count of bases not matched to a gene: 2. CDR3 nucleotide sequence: TGTGCCAGCTCCGGGGGGAGCTCCTACAATGAGCAGTTCTTC. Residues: CASSGGSSYNEQFF.

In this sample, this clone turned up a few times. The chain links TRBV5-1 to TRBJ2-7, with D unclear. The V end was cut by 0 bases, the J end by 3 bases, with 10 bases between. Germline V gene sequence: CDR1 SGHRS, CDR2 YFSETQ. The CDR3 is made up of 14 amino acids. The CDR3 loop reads CASSLERQIYEQYF. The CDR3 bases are TGCGCCAGCAGCTTGGAGCGTCAAATCTACGAGCAGTACTTC.

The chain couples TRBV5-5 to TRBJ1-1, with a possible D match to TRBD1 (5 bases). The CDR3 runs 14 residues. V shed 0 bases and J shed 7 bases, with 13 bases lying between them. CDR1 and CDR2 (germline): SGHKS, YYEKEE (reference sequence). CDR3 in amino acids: CASSLVGARSEAFF. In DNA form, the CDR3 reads TGTGCCAGCAGCTTGGTAGGGGCGAGGAGTGAAGCTTTCTTT.

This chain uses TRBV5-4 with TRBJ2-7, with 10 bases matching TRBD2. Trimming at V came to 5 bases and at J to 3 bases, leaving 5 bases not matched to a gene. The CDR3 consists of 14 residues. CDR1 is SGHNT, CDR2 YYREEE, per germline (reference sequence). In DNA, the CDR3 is TGTGCCAGCAGACGGACTAGCGGTGGCTACGAGCAGTACTTC. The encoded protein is CASRRTSGGYEQYF.

The CDR3: CASSLSGHRGPYF. The CDR3, as DNA: TGTGCCAGCAGTTTATCCGGCCACAGGGGGCCCTACTTC. The V call is TRBV28, the J call TRBJ2-7, with 9 bases that match TRBD1. The trim removed 1 base at V and 13 bases at J, leaving 8 bases unmatched. The germline gives CDR1 MDHEN, CDR2 SYDVKM. This CDR3 spans 13 amino acids.

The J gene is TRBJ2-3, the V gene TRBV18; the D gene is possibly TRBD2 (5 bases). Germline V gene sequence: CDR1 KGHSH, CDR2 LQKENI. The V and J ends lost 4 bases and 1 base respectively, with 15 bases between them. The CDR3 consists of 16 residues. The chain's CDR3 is CASSQSAGGGTDTQYF. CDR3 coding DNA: TGTGCCAGCTCACAATCGGCCGGAGGCGGCACAGATACGCAGTATTTT.

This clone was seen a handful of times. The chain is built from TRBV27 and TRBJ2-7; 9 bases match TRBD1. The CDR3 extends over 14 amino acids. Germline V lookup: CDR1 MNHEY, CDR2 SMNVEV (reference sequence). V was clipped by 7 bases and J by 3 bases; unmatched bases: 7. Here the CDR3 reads CASKTGGLVYEQYF. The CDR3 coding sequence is TGTGCCAGCAAGACAGGGGGATTGGTCTACGAGCAGTACTTC.

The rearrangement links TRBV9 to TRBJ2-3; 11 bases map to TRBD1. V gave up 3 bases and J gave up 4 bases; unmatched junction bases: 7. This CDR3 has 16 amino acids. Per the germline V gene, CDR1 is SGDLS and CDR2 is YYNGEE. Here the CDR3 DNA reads TGTGCCAGCAGCGCCGACGGACAGGGGGCACCAGATACGCAGTATTTT. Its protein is CASSADGQGAPDTQYF.

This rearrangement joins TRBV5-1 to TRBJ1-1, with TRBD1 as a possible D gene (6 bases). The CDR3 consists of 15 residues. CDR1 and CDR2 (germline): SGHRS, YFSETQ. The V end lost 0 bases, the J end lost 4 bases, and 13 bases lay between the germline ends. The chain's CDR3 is CASSLGAQGTTEAFF. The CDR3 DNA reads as TGCGCCAGCAGCTTGGGGGCACAGGGAACCACTGAAGCTTTCTTT. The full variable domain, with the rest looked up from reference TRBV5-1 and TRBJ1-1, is KAGVTQTPRYLIKTRGQQVTLSCSPISGHRSVSWYQQTPGQGLQFLFEYFSETQRNKGNFPGRFSGRQFSNSRSEMNVSTLELGDSALYLCASSLGAQGTTEAFFGQGTRLTVV.

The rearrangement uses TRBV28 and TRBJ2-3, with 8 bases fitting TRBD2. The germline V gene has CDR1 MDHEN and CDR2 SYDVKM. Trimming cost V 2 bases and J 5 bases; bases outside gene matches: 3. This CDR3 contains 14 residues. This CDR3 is CASSLRREVDTQYF. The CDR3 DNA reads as TGTGCCAGCAGTTTACGGCGGGAGGTAGATACGCAGTATTTT.

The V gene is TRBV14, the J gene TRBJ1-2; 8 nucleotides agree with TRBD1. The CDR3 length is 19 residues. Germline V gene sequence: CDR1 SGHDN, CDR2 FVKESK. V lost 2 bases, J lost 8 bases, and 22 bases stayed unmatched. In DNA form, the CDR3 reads TGTGCCAGCAGCCAATTACCAGGGGGCTATGATGCCACATTATTGGGCTACACCTTC. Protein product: CASSQLPGGYDATLLGYTF.

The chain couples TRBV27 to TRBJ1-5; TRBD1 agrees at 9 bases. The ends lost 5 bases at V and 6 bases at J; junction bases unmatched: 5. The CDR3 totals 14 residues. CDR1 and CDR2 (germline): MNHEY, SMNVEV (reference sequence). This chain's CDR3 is CASSPRDRVQPQHF. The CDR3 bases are TGTGCCAGCAGTCCACGGGACAGGGTTCAGCCCCAGCATTTT.

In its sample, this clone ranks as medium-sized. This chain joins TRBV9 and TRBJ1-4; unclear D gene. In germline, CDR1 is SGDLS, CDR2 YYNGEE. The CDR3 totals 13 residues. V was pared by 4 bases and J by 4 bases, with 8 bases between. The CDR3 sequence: CASSPHGNEKLFF. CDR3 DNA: TGTGCCAGCAGCCCCCACGGTAATGAAAAACTGTTTTTT. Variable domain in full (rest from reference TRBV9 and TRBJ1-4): DSGVTQTPKHLITATGQRVTLRCSPRSGDLSVYWYQQSLDQGLQFLIQYYNGEERAKGNILERFSAQQFPDLHSELNLSSLELGDSALYFCASSPHGNEKLFFGSGTQLSVL.

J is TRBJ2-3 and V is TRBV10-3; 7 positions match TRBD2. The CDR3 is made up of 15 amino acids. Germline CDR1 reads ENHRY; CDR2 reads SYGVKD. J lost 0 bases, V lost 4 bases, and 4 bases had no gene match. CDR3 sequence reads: CAISGRAGSTDTQYF. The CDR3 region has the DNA TGTGCCATCAGTGGCAGAGCGGGAAGCACAGATACGCAGTATTTT.

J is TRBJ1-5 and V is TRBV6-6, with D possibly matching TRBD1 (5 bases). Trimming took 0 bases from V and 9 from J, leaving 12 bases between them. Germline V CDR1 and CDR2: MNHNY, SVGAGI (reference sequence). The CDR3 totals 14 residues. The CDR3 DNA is TGTGCCAGCAGTTACTCGATCAGCGGGGGGCCCCAGCATTTT. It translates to CASSYSISGGPQHF.

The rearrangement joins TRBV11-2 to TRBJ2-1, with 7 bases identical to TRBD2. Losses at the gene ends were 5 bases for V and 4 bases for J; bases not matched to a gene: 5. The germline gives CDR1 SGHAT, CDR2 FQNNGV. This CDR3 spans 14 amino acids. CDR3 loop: CASSLGLPYNEQFF. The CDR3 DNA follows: TGTGCCAGCAGCCTGGGACTACCGTACAATGAGCAGTTCTTC.

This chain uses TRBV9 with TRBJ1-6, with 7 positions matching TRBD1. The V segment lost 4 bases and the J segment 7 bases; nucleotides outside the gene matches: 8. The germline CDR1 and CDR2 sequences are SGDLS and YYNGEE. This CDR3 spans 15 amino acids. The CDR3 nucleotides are TGTGCCAGCAGCCCAAAAACAGGGGCAAATTCACCCCTCCACTTT. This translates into CASSPKTGANSPLHF.

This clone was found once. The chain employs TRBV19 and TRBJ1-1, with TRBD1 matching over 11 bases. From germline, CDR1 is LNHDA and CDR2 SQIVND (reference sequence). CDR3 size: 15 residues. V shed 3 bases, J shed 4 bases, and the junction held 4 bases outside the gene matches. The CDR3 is CASSIPGTGGTEAFF. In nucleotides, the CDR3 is TGTGCCAGTAGTATCCCGGGGACAGGGGGCACTGAAGCTTTCTTT.

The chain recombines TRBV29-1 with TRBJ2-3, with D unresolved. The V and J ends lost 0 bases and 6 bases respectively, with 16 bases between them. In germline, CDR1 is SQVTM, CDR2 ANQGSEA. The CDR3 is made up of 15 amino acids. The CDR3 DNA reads TGCAGCGTTGAAGATCAGCGTAGGTCCATTGATACGCAGTATTTT. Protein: CSVEDQRRSIDTQYF.

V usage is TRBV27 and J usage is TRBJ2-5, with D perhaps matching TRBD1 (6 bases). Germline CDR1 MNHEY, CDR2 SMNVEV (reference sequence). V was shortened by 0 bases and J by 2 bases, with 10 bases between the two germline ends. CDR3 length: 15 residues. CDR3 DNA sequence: TGTGCCAGCAGTTTATCTCCGACAGGACAAGAGACCCAGTACTTC. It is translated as CASSLSPTGQETQYF.

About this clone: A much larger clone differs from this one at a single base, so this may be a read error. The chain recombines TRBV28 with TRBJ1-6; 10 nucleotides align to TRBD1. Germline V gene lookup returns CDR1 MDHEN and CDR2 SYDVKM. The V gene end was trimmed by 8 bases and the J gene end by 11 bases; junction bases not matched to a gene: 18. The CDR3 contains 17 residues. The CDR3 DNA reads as TGTGCCAGCTCAAGGATAGGGACAGGGGTGTCGAGGCCACCCCTCCACTTT. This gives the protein CASSRIGTGVSRPPLHF.

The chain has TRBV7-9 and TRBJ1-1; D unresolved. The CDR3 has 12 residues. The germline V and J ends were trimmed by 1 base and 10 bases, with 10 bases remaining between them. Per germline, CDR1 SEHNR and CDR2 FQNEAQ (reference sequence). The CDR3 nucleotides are TGTGCCAGCAGCTTAGGAATGCGGCTAGCTTTCTTT. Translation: CASSLGMRLAFF. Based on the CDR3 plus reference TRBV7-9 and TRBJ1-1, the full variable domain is DTGVSQNPRHKITKRGQNVTFRCDPISEHNRLYWYRQTLGQGPEFLTYFQNEAQLEKSRLLSDRFSAERPKGSFSTLEIQRTEQGDSAMYLCASSLGMRLAFFGQGTRLTVV.

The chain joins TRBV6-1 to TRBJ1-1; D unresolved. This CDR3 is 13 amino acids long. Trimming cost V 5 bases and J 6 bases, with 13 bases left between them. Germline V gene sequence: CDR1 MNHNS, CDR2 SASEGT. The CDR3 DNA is TGTGCCAGCAGTTCCATGGGAGTCTCTGAAGCTTTCTTT. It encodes CASSSMGVSEAFF.

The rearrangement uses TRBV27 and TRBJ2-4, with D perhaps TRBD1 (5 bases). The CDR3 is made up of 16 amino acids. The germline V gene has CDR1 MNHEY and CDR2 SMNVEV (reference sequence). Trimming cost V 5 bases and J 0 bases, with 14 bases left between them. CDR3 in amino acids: CASSPTVPLAKNIQYF. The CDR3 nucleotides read TGTGCCAGCAGTCCGACAGTGCCACTAGCCAAAAACATTCAGTACTTC.

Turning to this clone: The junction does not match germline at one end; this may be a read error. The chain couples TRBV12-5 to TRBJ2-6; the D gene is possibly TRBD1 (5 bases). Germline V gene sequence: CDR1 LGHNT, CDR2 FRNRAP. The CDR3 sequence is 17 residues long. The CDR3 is CASGDNAGQSRANVLTF. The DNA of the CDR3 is TGTGCTAGTGGTGATAATGCAGGACAAAGTCGGGCCAATGTCCTGACTTTC. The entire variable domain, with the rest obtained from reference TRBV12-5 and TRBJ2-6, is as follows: DARVTQTPRHKVTEMGQEVTMRCQPILGHNTVFWYRQTMMQGLELLAYFRNRAPLDDSGMPKDRFSAEMPDATLATLKIQPSEPRDSAVYFCASGDNAGQSRANVLTFGAGSRLTVL.

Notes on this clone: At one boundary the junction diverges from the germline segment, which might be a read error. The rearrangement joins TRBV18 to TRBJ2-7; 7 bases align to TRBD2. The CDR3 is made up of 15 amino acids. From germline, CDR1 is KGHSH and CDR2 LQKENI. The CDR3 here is CASSPQREIHPPRHF. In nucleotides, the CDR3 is TGTGCCAGCTCACCTCAGCGGGAAATTCACCCACCCCGTCACTTC.

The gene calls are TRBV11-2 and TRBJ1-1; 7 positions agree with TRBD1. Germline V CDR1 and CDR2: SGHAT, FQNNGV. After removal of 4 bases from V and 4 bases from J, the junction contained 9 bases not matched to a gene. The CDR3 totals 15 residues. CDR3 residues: CASSSPLTGATEAFF. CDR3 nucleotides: TGTGCCAGCAGCTCTCCTTTAACAGGGGCCACTGAAGCTTTCTTT.